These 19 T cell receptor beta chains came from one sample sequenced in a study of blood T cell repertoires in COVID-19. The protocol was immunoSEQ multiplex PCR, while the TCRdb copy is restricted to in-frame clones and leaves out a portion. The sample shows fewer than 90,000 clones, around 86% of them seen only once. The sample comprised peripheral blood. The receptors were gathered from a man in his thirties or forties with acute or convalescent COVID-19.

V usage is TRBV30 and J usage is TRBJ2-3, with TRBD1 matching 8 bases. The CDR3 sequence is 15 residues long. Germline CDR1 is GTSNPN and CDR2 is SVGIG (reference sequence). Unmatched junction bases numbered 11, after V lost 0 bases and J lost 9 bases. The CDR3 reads CAWSVRAGGLGTQYF. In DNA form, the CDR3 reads TGTGCCTGGAGTGTACGGGCAGGGGGCCTCGGGACGCAGTATTTT.

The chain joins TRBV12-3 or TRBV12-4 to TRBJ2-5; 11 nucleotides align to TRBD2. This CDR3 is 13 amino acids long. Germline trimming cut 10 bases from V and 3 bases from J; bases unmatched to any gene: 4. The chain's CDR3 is CATSTSGKETQYF. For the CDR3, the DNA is TGTGCCACTTCGACTAGCGGGAAAGAGACCCAGTACTTC.

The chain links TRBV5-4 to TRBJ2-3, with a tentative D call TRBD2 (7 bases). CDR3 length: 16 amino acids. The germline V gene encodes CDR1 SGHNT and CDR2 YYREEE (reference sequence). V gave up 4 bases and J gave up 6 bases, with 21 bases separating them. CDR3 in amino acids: CASSAGWGGRSDTQYF. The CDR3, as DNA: TGTGCCAGCAGCGCAGGGTGGGGGGGCAGGTCGGATACGCAGTATTTT.

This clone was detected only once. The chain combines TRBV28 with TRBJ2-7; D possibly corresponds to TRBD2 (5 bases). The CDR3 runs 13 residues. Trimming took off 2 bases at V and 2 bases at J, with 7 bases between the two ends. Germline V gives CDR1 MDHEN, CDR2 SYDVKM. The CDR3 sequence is CASSLMGAYEQYF. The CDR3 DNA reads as TGTGCCAGCAGTTTAATGGGAGCCTACGAGCAGTACTTC. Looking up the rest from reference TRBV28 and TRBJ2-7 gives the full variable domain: DVKVTQSSRYLVKRTGEKVFLECVQDMDHENMFWYRQDPGLGLRLIYFSYDVKMKEKGDIPEGYSVSREKKERFSLILESASTNQTSMYLCASSLMGAYEQYFGPGTRLTVT.

The CDR3 loop is CASRLQEVNQYF. The DNA for the CDR3 is TGTGCCAGCAGGTTACAGGAGGTGAATCAGTACTTC. The chain combines TRBV7-3 with TRBJ2-4, with D possibly being TRBD1 or TRBD2 (5 bases each). V was shortened by 6 bases and J by 12 bases, with 15 bases between the two germline ends. CDR3 length equals 12 residues. Germline lookup yields CDR1 SGHTA and CDR2 FQGTGA.

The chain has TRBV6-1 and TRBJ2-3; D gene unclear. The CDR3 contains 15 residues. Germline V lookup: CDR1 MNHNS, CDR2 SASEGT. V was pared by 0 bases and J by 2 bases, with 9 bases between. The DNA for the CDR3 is TGTGCCAGCAGTGAAGCGGCAGGTCTCACAGATACGCAGTATTTT. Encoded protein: CASSEAAGLTDTQYF.

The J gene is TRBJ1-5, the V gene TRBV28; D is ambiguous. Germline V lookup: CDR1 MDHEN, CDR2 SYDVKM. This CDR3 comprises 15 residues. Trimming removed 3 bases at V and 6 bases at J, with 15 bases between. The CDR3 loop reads CASSFPSGSGQPQHF. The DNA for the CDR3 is TGTGCCAGCAGTTTTCCCTCGGGGTCCGGTCAGCCCCAGCATTTT. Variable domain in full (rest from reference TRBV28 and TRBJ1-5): DVKVTQSSRYLVKRTGEKVFLECVQDMDHENMFWYRQDPGLGLRLIYFSYDVKMKEKGDIPEGYSVSREKKERFSLILESASTNQTSMYLCASSFPSGSGQPQHFGDGTRLSIL.

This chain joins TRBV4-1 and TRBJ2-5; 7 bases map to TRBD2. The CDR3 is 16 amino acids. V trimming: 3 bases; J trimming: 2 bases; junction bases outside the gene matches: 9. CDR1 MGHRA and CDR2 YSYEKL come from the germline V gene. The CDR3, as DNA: TGCGCCAGCAGCCAGGGGCCACTAGCGAATCAAGAGACCCAGTACTTC. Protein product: CASSQGPLANQETQYF.

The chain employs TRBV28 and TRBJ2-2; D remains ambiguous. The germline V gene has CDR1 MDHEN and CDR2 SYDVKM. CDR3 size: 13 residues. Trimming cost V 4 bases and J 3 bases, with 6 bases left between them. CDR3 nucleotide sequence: TGTGCCAGCAGTTCCACTCACACCGGGGAGCTGTTTTTT. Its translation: CASSSTHTGELFF.

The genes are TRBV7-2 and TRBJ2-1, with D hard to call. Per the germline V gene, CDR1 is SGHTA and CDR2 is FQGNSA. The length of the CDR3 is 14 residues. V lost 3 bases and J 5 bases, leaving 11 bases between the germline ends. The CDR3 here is CASSFLLRNNEQFF. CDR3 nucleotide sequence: TGTGCCAGCAGCTTTTTACTACGAAACAATGAGCAGTTCTTC.

The CDR3 DNA follows: TGTGCCAGCTCTATGAGCTCCTACGAGCAGTACTTC. It specifies CASSMSSYEQYF. This chain connects TRBV6-5 to TRBJ2-7, with D hard to call. CDR1 is MNHEY, CDR2 SVGAGI, per germline. Trimming removed 8 bases at V and 0 bases at J, with 8 bases between. The CDR3 runs to 12 residues.

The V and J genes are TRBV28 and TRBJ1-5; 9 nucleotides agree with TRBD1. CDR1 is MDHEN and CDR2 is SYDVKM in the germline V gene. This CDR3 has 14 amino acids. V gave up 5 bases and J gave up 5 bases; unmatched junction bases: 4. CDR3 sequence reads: CASSGDREHQPQHF. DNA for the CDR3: TGTGCCAGCAGTGGGGACAGGGAACATCAGCCCCAGCATTTT.

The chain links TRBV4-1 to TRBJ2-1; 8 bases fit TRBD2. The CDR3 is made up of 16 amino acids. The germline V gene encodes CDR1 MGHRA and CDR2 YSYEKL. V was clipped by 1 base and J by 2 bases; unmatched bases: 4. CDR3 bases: TGCGCCAGCAGCCAAGGCGGGGGGTTTACCTACAATGAGCAGTTCTTC. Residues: CASSQGGGFTYNEQFF.

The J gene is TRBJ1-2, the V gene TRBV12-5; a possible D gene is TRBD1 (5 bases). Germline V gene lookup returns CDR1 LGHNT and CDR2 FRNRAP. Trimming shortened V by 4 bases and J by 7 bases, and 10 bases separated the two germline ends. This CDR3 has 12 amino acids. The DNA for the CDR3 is TGTGCTAGTGGTTCCTTCGGGGGTGGCTACACCTTC. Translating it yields CASGSFGGGYTF.

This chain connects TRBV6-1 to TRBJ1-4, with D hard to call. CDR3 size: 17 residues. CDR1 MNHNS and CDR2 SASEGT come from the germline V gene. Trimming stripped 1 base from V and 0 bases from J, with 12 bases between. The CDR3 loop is CASSEEVTAATNEKLFF. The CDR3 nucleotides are TGTGCCAGCAGTGAAGAGGTTACAGCCGCAACTAATGAAAAACTGTTTTTT.

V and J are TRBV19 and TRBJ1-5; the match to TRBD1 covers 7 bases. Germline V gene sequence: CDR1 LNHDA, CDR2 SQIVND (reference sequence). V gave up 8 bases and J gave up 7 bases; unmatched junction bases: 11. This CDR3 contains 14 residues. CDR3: CASLTPGGIQPQHF. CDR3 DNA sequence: TGTGCCAGTCTTACTCCAGGGGGTATACAGCCCCAGCATTTT.

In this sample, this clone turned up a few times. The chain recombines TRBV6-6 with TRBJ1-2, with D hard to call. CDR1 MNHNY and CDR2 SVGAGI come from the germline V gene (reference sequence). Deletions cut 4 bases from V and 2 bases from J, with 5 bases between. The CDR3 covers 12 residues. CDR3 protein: CASSSLNYGYTF. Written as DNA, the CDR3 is TGTGCCAGCAGTTCCTTGAACTATGGCTACACCTTC.

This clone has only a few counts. This chain's CDR3 is CASSTSGEPEKLFF. CDR3 sequence (DNA): TGTGCCAGCAGCACTTCAGGGGAACCTGAAAAACTGTTTTTT. The chain is built from TRBV7-9 and TRBJ1-4; the D gene is possibly TRBD1 (6 bases). The germline V gene encodes CDR1 SEHNR and CDR2 FQNEAQ (reference sequence). V lost 5 bases and J 7 bases, leaving 14 bases between the germline ends. The CDR3 extends over 14 amino acids.

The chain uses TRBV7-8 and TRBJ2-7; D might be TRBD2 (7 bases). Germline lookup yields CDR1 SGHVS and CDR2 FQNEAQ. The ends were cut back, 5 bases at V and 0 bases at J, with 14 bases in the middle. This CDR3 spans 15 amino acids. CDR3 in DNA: TGTGCCAGCAGCCTAGGGGGGGGAAGCTCCTACGAGCAGTACTTC. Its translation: CASSLGGGSSYEQYF.